The 13 T cell receptor beta chains below all came from one sample that was sequenced in a study of glioma-infiltrating T cells. TCR alpha and beta CDR3 regions were amplified from RNA using iRepertoire nested multiplex PCR. TCRdb called the multiplex PCR reads again in MiXCR, with one record for every CDR3 protein. The sample records about 380,000 distinct CDR3 sequences, approximately 42% being singletons. The material sequenced was glioma tissue, nonneoplastic brain tissue, or PBMCs (not recorded which). All receptors come from a human donor with low-grade glioma or glioblastoma, undergoing nonglioma brain surgery, or in good health (not recorded which).

The chain couples TRBV20-1 to TRBJ2-5, with 9 bases lining up with TRBD1. This CDR3 comprises 14 residues. The germline V gene has CDR1 DFQATT and CDR2 SNEGSKA (reference sequence). The V and J ends lost 5 bases and 4 bases, in that order; junction bases with no gene match: 8. CDR3 protein: CSAPGTGWSETQYF. The CDR3 nucleotides are TGCAGTGCTCCCGGGACAGGGTGGTCAGAGACCCAGTACTTC.

The gene calls are TRBV6-2 or TRBV6-3 and TRBJ2-1; 16 bases agree with TRBD2. This CDR3 spans 16 amino acids. Germline loops: CDR1 MNHEY, CDR2 SVGEGT. V was pared by 6 bases and J by 7 bases, with 6 bases of the junction left unmatched. CDR3 nucleotide sequence: TGTGCCAGCAGCCAGGGGACTAGCGGGAGGGGAAATGAGCAGTTCTTC. It encodes CASSQGTSGRGNEQFF.

This clonotype has ten or more counts. The chain joins TRBV20-1 to TRBJ2-1; D might be TRBD2 (6 bases). Germline V gene data show CDR1 as DFQATT and CDR2 as SNEGSKA (reference sequence). This CDR3 contains 14 residues. The ends were cut back, 4 bases at V and 0 bases at J, with 10 bases in the middle. The CDR3: CSATPGGSYNEQFF. The CDR3 nucleotides read TGCAGTGCTACCCCCGGGGGCTCCTACAATGAGCAGTTCTTC.

The chain combines TRBV3-1 with TRBJ2-5; 7 bases line up with TRBD1. CDR1 is LGHDT, CDR2 YNNKEL, per germline (reference sequence). This CDR3 has 15 residues. After removal of 8 bases from V and 1 base from J, the junction contained 10 bases not matched to a gene. CDR3 sequence reads: CASRTGDDLQETQYF. The CDR3 region has the DNA TGTGCCAGCCGCACAGGGGATGACCTCCAAGAGACCCAGTACTTC.

This clonotype occurred many times. The V gene is TRBV5-4, the J gene TRBJ1-1, with 7 bases lining up with TRBD1. After removal of 4 bases from V and 4 bases from J, the junction contained 4 bases not matched to a gene. CDR1 is SGHNT and CDR2 is YYREEE in the germline V gene (reference sequence). The CDR3 consists of 13 residues. CDR3 in DNA: TGTGCCAGCAGCCTGACAGGGTTCACTGAAGCTTTCTTT. It codes for CASSLTGFTEAFF.

Only a few counts were recorded for this clonotype. The V and J genes are TRBV19 and TRBJ1-2; D is undetermined. The ends were cut back, 2 bases at V and 2 bases at J, with 12 bases in the middle. Germline V gene data show CDR1 as LNHDA and CDR2 as SQIVND (reference sequence). The CDR3 length is 15 residues. The CDR3, as DNA: TGTGCCAGTAGTATATTCGGAGGGCCGAACTATGGCTACACCTTC. It encodes CASSIFGGPNYGYTF.

The rearrangement uses TRBV12-3 or TRBV12-4 and TRBJ2-5; D is uncertain. Trimming took 3 bases from V and 1 from J, leaving 9 bases between them. This CDR3 has 14 residues. CDR3 sequence: CASSFAGPQETQYF. As DNA, the CDR3 is TGTGCCAGCAGTTTTGCCGGGCCCCAAGAGACCCAGTACTTC.

This clonotype was counted many times. The chain has TRBV20-1 and TRBJ2-1, with 9 bases lining up with TRBD2. V trimming: 6 bases; J trimming: 12 bases; junction bases outside the gene matches: 6. From germline, CDR1 is DFQATT and CDR2 SNEGSKA (reference sequence). There are 11 residues in the CDR3. The CDR3: CSAGTSRSQFF. The CDR3 DNA reads as TGCAGTGCGGGGACTAGCCGCTCGCAGTTCTTC.

The V gene is TRBV2, the J gene TRBJ1-5; no clear D. Between the trimmed V and J ends, which lost 10 bases and 3 bases, there was a span of 13 bases. Germline CDR1 SNHLY, CDR2 FYNNEI. This CDR3 spans 13 amino acids. The CDR3 DNA sequence: TGTGCCACAACTTCGGAGACCAATCAGCCCCAGCATTTT. It yields the protein CATTSETNQPQHF.

A note on this clonotype: Germline and junction disagree at one end, which may indicate a read error. This chain connects TRBV4-2 to TRBJ1-1; D gene uncertain. CDR3 length equals 15 residues. CDR1 LGHNA and CDR2 YNFKEQ come from the germline V gene. The DNA for the CDR3 is TGTGCCAGCGGCCATGAATTGGACGGCTACACTGAAGCTTTCTTT. Protein: CASGHELDGYTEAFF.

The rearrangement joins TRBV7-8 to TRBJ2-1; 8 bases match TRBD2. The CDR3 length is 13 residues. The V gene's germline CDR1 is SGHVS and CDR2 FQNEAQ. With 2 bases clipped from V and 9 bases from J, the junction kept 3 bases outside the gene matches. The CDR3 sequence is CASSLRGGSEQFF. CDR3 nucleotide sequence: TGTGCCAGCAGCTTACGGGGGGGAAGTGAGCAGTTCTTC. Looking up the rest from reference TRBV7-8 and TRBJ2-1 gives the full variable domain: GAGVSQSPRYKVAKRGQDVALRCDPISGHVSLFWYQQALGQGPEFLTYFQNEAQLDKSGLPSDRFFAERPEGSVSTLKIQRTQQEDSAVYLCASSLRGGSEQFFGPGTRLTVL.

The rearrangement uses TRBV5-1 and TRBJ2-1, with 7 bases identical to TRBD2. V was pared by 3 bases and J by 3 bases, with 6 bases of the junction left unmatched. The CDR3 length is 15 residues. Germline CDR1 is SGHRS and CDR2 is YFSETQ. The CDR3 DNA reads as TGCGCCAGCAGCTCCAGCGGGATGAGCTACAATGAGCAGTTCTTC. This sequence encodes CASSSSGMSYNEQFF. Complete variable domain (other parts from reference TRBV5-1 and TRBJ2-1): KAGVTQTPRYLIKTRGQQVTLSCSPISGHRSVSWYQQTPGQGLQFLFEYFSETQRNKGNFPGRFSGRQFSNSRSEMNVSTLELGDSALYLCASSSSGMSYNEQFFGPGTRLTVL.

V and J are TRBV11-1 and TRBJ1-5; D is unresolved. CDR3 length: 13 residues. Germline CDR1 reads SGHAT; CDR2 reads FQDESV (reference sequence). V was clipped by 1 base and J by 2 bases, with 3 bases between them. This CDR3 reads CASSLERNQPQHF. The CDR3 DNA is TGTGCCAGCAGCTTAGAGCGCAATCAGCCCCAGCATTTT.